This T cell receptor (beta chain) was identified in a study of response to subunit inactivated influenza vaccine (dated 2018 in TCRdb). Looking at the study overall: Deep quantitative T cell receptor repertoire profiling was used in the study to track responses to a trivalent subunit inactivated influenza vaccine. Here is what the overall study found, with its caveats: It was suggested by the authors that each seasonal influenza vaccination may recruit only a limited number of new T cells.

The protocol used for the library was RT-PCR. The sequencer listed for this sample is Illumina HiSeq 2500. TCRdb passed the public sequencing reads through fastp at Q25 and MiXCR, retaining productive beta sequences. CDR3 protein duplicates are merged, each entry listing the most common genes and DNA. The sample data list about 520,000 distinct CDR3 sequences, and about 25% of these were observed just once. The ten largest clonotypes hold around 2% of the sample. Details on this clonotype: Its antigen remains unidentified. There are no base qualities to consult, and no much larger clone falls within one base.

The V end loses 6 bases and the J end loses 6 bases, and a stretch of 21 bases separates them. According to the germline V gene, CDR1 reads MNHEY and CDR2 reads SVGEGT. From its cysteine to its phenylalanine, the CDR3 spans 17 amino acids. CDR3 DNA is the only sequence kept; it has 51 bases, read in frame from the first base. The sequencing used CD4+ T cells sorted from PBMCs, collected 5 days after vaccination. The clonotype originates from a man between 45 and 60 years old who received an inactivated influenza vaccine. Donor details come from another sample of the same person, matched by shared clones. The chain joins TRBV6-2 or TRBV6-3 to TRBJ1-6; the D gene is perhaps TRBD1, from 6 matching bases. The nucleotide sequence reads TGTGCCAGCAGAACCCGACAGGAACACCAAATTAATTCACCCCTCCACTTT. This gives the protein CASRTRQEHQINSPLHF.